This T cell receptor (beta chain) was observed in a study of T cells in Graves' hyperthyroidism and ophthalmopathy. In the study overall: Specimen type is peripheral blood, collected at initial diagnosis prior to any treatment.

This clonotype was found many times. Its antigen is undetermined. Study findings and constraints: Ophthalmopathy cases were set apart from stable hyperthyroidism by a 13 V-J model. Blood also held most thyroid clonotypes expanded beyond 0.001.

Germline V lookup: CDR1 SGHAT, CDR2 FQNNGV. The CDR3 sequence is 15 residues long. Trimming removed 0 bases from V and 5 bases from J; junction bases left unmatched: 3. Regions amplified from RNA transcripts were the TCR beta CDR3 regions. First-round RT-PCR targeting the TCR CDR3 was performed with the HTBI primer set. MiXCR was run by TCRdb on the multiplex PCR reads, yielding one entry per CDR3 protein. The repertoire includes about 300,000 distinct CDR3 sequences, roughly a fifth of them detected once, and roughly 40% sits in the top ten. The rearrangement links TRBV11-2 to TRBJ2-2, with 7 bases identical to TRBD2. The sequence came from a man in his fifties with Graves' ophthalmopathy. The sequenced sample was blood. In nucleotides, the CDR3 is TGTGCCAGCAGCTTAGACGGGGGGACGACCGGGGAGCTGTTTTTT. It is translated as CASSLDGGTTGELFF.